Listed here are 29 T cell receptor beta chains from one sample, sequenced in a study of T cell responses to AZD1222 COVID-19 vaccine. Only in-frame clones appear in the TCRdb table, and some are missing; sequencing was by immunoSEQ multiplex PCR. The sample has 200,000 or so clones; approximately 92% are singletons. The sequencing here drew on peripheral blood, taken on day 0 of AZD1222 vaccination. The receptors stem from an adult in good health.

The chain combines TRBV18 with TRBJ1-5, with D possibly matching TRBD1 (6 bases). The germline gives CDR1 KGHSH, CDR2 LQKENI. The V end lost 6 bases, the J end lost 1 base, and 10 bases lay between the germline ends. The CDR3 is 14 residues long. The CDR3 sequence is CASSRDISNQPQHF. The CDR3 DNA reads TGTGCCAGCTCTAGGGACATCAGCAATCAGCCCCAGCATTTT.

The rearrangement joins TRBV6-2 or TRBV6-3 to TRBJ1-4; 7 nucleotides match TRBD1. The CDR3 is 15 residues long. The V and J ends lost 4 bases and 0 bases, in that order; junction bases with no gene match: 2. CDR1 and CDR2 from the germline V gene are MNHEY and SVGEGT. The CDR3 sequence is CASSSGTATNEKLFF. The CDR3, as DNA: TGTGCCAGCAGTTCCGGGACAGCAACTAATGAAAAACTGTTTTTT.

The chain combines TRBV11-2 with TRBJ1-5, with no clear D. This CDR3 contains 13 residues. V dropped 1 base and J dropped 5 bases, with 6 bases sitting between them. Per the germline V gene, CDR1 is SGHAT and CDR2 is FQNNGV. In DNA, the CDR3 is TGTGCCAGCAGCTTAGGTACGGATCAGCCCCAGCATTTT. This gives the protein CASSLGTDQPQHF.

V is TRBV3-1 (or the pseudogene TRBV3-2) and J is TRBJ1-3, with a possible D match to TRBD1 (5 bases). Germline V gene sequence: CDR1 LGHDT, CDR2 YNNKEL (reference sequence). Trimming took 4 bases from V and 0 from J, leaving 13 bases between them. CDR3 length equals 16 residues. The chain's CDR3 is CASSPGRLSSGNTIYF. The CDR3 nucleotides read TGTGCCAGCAGCCCGGGACGGCTGAGCTCTGGAAACACCATATATTTT.

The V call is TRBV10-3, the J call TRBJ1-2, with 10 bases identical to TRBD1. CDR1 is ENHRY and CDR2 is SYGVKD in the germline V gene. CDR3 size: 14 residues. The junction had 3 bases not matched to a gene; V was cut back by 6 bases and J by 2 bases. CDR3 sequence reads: CAISKDRGNYGYTF. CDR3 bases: TGTGCCATCAGCAAGGACAGGGGGAACTATGGCTACACCTTC.

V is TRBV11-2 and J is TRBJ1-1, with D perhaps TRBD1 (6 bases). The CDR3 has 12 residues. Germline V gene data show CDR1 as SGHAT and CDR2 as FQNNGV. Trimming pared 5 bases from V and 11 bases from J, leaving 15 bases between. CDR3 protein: CASSPWVGGAFF. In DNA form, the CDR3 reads TGTGCCAGCAGCCCCTGGGTAGGGGGGGCTTTCTTT.

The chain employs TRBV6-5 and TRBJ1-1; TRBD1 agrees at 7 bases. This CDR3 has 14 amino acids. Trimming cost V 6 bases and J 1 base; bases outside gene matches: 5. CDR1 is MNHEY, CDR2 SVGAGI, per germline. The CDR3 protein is CASSRGTPNTEAFF. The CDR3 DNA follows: TGTGCCAGCAGCAGGGGGACACCGAACACTGAAGCTTTCTTT.

Here the CDR3 reads CASSRDRGRFYGYTF. CDR3 nucleotide sequence: TGTGCCAGCAGCCGGGACAGGGGGCGCTTCTATGGCTACACCTTC. The V gene is TRBV7-9, the J gene TRBJ1-2, with 12 bases matching TRBD1. This CDR3 spans 15 amino acids. The germline gives CDR1 SEHNR, CDR2 FQNEAQ (reference sequence). J gave up 4 bases and V 5 bases, and 5 bases lay outside the gene matches. The full variable domain, completed using reference TRBV7-9 and TRBJ1-2, is DTGVSQNPRHKITKRGQNVTFRCDPISEHNRLYWYRQTLGQGPEFLTYFQNEAQLEKSRLLSDRFSAERPKGSFSTLEIQRTEQGDSAMYLCASSRDRGRFYGYTFGSGTRLTVV.

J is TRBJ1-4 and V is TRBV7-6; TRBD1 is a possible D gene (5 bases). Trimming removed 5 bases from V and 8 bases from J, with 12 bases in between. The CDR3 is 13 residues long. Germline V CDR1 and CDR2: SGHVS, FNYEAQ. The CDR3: CASSPQGWEKLFF. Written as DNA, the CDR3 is TGTGCCAGCAGCCCCCAGGGTTGGGAAAAACTGTTTTTT.

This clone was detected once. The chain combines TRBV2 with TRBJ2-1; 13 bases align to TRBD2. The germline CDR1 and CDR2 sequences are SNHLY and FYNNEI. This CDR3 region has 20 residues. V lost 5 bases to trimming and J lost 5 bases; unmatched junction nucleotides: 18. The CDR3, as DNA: TGTGCCAGCAGTCCTCAATCCGGGACTAGCGGGACCTCAAGGGACAATGAGCAGTTCTTC. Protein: CASSPQSGTSGTSRDNEQFF.

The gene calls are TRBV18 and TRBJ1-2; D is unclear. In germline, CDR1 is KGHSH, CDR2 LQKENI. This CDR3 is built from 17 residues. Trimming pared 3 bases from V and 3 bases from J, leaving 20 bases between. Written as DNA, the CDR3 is TGTGCCAGCTCACCGACTACCTCGAGCTACTCTTACTATGGCTACACCTTC. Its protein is CASSPTTSSYSYYGYTF.

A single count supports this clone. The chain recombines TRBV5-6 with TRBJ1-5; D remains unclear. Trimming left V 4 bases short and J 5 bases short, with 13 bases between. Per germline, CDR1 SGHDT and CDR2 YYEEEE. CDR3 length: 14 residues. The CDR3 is CASSPYNRHQPQHF. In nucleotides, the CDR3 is TGTGCCAGCAGCCCGTATAACCGGCATCAGCCCCAGCATTTT.

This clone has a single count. The DNA of the CDR3 is TGTGCCAGCAGCTCTCTACGAGGGGTCTCTGGAAACACCATATATTTT. It translates to CASSSLRGVSGNTIYF. The J gene is TRBJ1-3, the V gene TRBV7-9, with TRBD1 as a possible D gene (5 bases). V lost 4 bases and J lost 0, with 13 bases in between. Germline V gene lookup returns CDR1 SEHNR and CDR2 FQNEAQ (reference sequence). The CDR3 consists of 16 residues.

DNA for the CDR3: TGTGCCAGCAGCAAATTGGGGGTCAGGGACTACGAGCAGTACGTC. It translates to CASSKLGVRDYEQYV. The chain is built from TRBV21-1 and TRBJ2-7. TRBV21-1 is a pseudogene. This CDR3 spans 15 amino acids.

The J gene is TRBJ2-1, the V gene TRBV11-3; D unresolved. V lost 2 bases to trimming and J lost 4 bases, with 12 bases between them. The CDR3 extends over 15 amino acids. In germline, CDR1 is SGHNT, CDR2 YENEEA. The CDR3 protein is CASSLNDRGYNEQFF. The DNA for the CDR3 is TGTGCCAGCAGCTTAAATGATCGCGGATACAATGAGCAGTTCTTC.

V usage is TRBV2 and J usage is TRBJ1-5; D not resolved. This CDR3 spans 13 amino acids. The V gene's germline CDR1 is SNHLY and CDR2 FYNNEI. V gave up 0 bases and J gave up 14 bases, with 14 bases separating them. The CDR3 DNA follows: TGTGCCAGCAGTGAAGCGCGGCAGGCAACGAAGCATTTT. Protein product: CASSEARQATKHF. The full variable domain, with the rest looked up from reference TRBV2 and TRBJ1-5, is EPEVTQTPSHQVTQMGQEVILRCVPISNHLYFYWYRQILGQKVEFLVSFYNNEISEKSEIFDDQFSVERPDGSNFTLKIRSTKLEDSAMYFCASSEARQATKHFGDGTRLSIL.

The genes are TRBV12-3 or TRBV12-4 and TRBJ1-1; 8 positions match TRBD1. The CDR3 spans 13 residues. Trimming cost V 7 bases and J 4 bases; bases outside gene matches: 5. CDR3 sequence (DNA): TGTGCCAGCATTCCCACAGGGGGCACTGAAGCTTTCTTT. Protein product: CASIPTGGTEAFF.

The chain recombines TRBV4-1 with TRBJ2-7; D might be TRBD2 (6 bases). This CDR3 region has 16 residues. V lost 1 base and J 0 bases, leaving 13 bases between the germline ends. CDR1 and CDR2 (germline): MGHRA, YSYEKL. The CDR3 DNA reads TGCGCCAGCAGCCAAGTGGGTGCGGGACCCTCCTACGAGCAGTACTTC. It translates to CASSQVGAGPSYEQYF.

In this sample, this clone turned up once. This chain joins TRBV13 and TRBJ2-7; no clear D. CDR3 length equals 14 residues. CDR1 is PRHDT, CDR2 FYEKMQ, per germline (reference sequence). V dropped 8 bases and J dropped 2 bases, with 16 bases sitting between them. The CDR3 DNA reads TGTGCCAGCGCCCAGGCGTTTCGGGCCTACGAGCAGTACGTC. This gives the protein CASAQAFRAYEQYV.

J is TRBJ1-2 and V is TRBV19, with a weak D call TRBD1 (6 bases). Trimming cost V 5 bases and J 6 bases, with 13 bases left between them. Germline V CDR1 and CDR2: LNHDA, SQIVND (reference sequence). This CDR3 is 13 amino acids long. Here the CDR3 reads CASSYRDPHGYTF. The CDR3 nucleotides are TGTGCCAGTAGTTACAGGGATCCTCATGGCTACACCTTC.

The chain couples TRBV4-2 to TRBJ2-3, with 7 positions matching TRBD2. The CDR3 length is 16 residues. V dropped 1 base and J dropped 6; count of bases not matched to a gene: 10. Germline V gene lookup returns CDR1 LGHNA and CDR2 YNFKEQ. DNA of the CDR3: TGTGCCAGCAGCCAAGCGCGGGGGAGTATAAGCGATACGCAGTATTTT. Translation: CASSQARGSISDTQYF.

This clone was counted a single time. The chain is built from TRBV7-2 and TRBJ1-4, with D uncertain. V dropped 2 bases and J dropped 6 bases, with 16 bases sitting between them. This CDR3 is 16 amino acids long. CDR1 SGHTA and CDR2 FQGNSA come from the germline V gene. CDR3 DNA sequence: TGTGCCAGCAGCTTATACGGGCCCCTGGGAGATGAAAAACTGTTTTTT. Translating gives CASSLYGPLGDEKLFF.

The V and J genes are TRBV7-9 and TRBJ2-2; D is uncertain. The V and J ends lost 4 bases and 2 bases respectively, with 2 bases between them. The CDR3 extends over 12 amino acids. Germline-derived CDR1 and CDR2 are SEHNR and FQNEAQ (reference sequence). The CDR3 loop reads CASSYNTGELFF. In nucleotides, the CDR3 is TGTGCCAGCAGCTACAACACCGGGGAGCTGTTTTTT.

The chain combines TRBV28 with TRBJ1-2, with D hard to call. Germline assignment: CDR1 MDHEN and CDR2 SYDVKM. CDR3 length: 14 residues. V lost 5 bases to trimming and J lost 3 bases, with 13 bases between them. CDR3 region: CASSPSSGYYGYTF. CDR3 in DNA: TGTGCCAGCAGTCCCAGCTCAGGTTACTATGGCTACACCTTC.

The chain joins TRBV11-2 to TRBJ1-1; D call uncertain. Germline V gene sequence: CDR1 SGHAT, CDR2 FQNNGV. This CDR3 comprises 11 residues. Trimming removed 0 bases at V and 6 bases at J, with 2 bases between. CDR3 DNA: TGTGCCAGCAGCTTAGATGCTGAAGCTTTCTTT. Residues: CASSLDAEAFF.

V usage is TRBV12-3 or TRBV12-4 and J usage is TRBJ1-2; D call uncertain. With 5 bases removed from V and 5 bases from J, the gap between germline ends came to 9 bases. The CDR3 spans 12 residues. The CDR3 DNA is TGTGCCAGCAGTGCCCGGGATTATGGCTACACCTTC. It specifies CASSARDYGYTF.

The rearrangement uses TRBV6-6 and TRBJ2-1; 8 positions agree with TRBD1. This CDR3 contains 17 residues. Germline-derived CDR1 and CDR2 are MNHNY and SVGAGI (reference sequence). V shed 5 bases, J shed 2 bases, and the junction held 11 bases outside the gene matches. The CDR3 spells CASSRRTGTVTYNEQFF. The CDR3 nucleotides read TGTGCCAGCAGTCGTCGGACAGGGACAGTTACCTACAATGAGCAGTTCTTC.

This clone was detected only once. Here the CDR3 DNA reads TGTGCCAGCAGTTTAGCGCGAGAGACCCAGTACTTC. Protein sequence: CASSLARETQYF. The chain is built from TRBV12-3 or TRBV12-4 and TRBJ2-5; D call uncertain. This CDR3 has 12 residues. V lost 0 bases, J lost 4 bases, and 3 bases lay in between.

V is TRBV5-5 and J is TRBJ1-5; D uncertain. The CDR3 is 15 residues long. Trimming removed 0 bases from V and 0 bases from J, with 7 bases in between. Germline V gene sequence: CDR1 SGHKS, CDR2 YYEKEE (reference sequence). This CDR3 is CASSLGTTSNQPQHF. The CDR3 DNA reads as TGTGCCAGCAGCTTGGGGACGACTAGCAATCAGCCCCAGCATTTT.